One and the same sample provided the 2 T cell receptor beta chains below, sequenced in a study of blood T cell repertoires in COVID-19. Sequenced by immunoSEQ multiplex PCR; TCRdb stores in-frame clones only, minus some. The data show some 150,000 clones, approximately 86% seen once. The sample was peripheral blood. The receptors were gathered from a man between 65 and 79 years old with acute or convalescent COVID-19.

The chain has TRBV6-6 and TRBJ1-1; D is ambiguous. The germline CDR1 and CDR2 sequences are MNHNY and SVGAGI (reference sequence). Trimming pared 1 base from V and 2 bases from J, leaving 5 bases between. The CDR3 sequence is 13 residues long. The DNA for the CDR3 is TGTGCCAGCAGTTACTTTATAAACACTGAAGCTTTCTTT. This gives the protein CASSYFINTEAFF.

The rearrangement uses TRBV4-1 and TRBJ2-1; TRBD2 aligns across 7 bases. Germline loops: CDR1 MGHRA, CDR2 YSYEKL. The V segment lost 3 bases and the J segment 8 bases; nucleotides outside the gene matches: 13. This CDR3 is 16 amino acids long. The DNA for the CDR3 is TGCGCCAGCAGCCAGGAAGCGGGACCCCGAGGTCATGAGCAGTTCTTC. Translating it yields CASSQEAGPRGHEQFF.